This T cell receptor beta chain was identified in a study of shared clonotypes between healthy human individuals. TCRdb keeps only in-frame clones here, not all; method: immunoSEQ multiplex PCR. The sample has about 2.2 million clones, roughly 93% seen once. Study outcomes and limitations: Naive subsets tended to show greater estimated richness than memory subsets.

Germline V gene sequence: CDR1 MDHEN, CDR2 SYDVKM. The V gene end was trimmed by 7 bases and the J gene end by 8 bases; junction bases not matched to a gene: 6. The CDR3 spans 14 residues. The naive CD8 fraction comprised CD45RO-negative cells positively selected for CCR7 and excluded terminally differentiated effector memory CD45RA+ cells. For this clone: Its cognate antigen is unknown.

J is TRBJ2-1 and V is TRBV28, with 12 bases identical to TRBD2. The sample consisted of naive CD8+ T cells from PBMCs. The origin of this receptor is a man aged 18 to 29 in good health. Some clones in this sample may be carry-over from other donors' samples. The CDR3 here is CASTPSGRADEQFF. The CDR3 coding sequence is TGTGCCAGCACCCCTAGCGGGAGGGCGGATGAGCAGTTCTTC.